This T cell receptor (beta chain) was captured in a study of circulating tumor DNA in untreated peripheral T-cell lymphoma. General study results and limits: Tumor-specific clonotypes: identified in 70% to 80% of patients, roughly 90% of baseline tissues.

V gave up 5 bases and J gave up 3 bases, with 14 bases separating them. The CDR3 spans 15 residues. Germline CDR1 is MDHEN and CDR2 is SYDVKM. With regard to this clone: Its antigen is as yet unknown.

Using immunoSEQ multiplex PCR, the repertoire was profiled, and TCRdb retains in-frame clones only, with some absent. The sample holds 9,500 to 12,000 clones, about 80% seen once. This tumor tissue came from a pretreatment baseline collection. This TCR derives from a human donor with peripheral T-cell lymphoma. The rearrangement uses TRBV28 and TRBJ2-1; D is unclear. The source material was tumor tissue. This CDR3 reads CASSPRFRSYNEQFF. CDR3 sequence (DNA): TGTGCCAGCAGTCCCCGATTTCGGAGCTACAATGAGCAGTTCTTC.